This record concerns one T cell receptor beta chain sequence. Germline lookup yields CDR1 SNHLY and CDR2 FYNNEI. There are 12 residues in the CDR3. Deletions cut 8 bases from V and 5 bases from J, with 12 bases between. These data come from a study of cytomegalovirus exposure and HLA in healthy donors. PCR amplification relied on 60 Vbeta primers (plus 13 Jbeta primers). The data were produced by immunoSEQ multiplex PCR, yet TCRdb's version contains in-frame clones alone and is incomplete. The sample carries 150,000 to 200,000 clones, less than 85% recorded once. At the time of sampling, donors were nominally healthy, though unrecorded immune exposures were likely.

Sequences were obtained from PBMCs. The origin of this receptor is a girl between 10 and 17 years old in good health and CMV-seropositive. This chain links TRBV2 with TRBJ2-5; D possibly corresponds to TRBD1 (6 bases). CDR3 bases: TGTGCCAGCGACAGGTCCTCGGAGACCCAGTACTTC. It yields the protein CASDRSSETQYF.